Listed below are T cell receptor beta chains from one sample, sequenced in a study of T cell repertoires in cytomegalovirus infection. One entry per CDR3 protein results from TCRdb running MiXCR on the reads. The table shows around 550,000 distinct CDR3 sequences, with approximately 26% occurring only once. The specimen was PBMCs. The receptors derive from a human donor in good health (CMV status not recorded). Some clones in this sample may be carry-over from other donors' samples. CDR3s include the opening cysteine and the closing phenylalanine or tryptophan. The D gene is left open where the match is weak. Only part of the rows carry a size: once, few, many, or a class if the clone is expanded.

clone_size j_call d_call v_call cdr3_aa cdr3_nt
- TRBJ2-2 TRBD1 TRBV24-1 CATSDPGTGGNGGELFF TGTGCCACCAGTGATCCTGGGACAGGGGGCAACGGCGGGGAGCTGTTTTTT
- TRBJ2-2 - TRBV10-3 CAVKLSGATGELFF TGTGCCGTCAAACTTAGCGGAGCCACCGGGGAGCTGTTTTTT
few TRBJ2-2 - TRBV12-3/TRBV12-4 CASSPTTSQNTGELFF TGTGCCAGCAGTCCGACGACAAGTCAGAACACCGGGGAGCTGTTTTTT
- TRBJ2-5 TRBD1 TRBV29-1 CSVYTGTGVETQYF TGCAGCGTGTATACGGGGACAGGGGTGGAGACCCAGTACTTC
few TRBJ2-1 TRBD2 TRBV29-1 CSVFPETSGPNEQFF TGCAGCGTTTTCCCAGAGACTAGCGGTCCAAATGAGCAGTTCTTC
- TRBJ1-2 - TRBV6-6 CASSYSGRNNYGYTF TGTGCCAGCAGTTACTCCGGACGGAATAACTATGGCTACACCTTC
- TRBJ2-7 TRBD2 TRBV7-9 CASSPDSGSYEQYF TGTGCCAGCAGCCCTGATAGCGGGAGTTACGAGCAGTACTTC
- TRBJ2-1 TRBD2 TRBV10-3 CAISESTSGSGNNEQFF TGTGCCATCAGTGAGTCGACTAGCGGGAGTGGTAACAATGAGCAGTTCTTC
- TRBJ1-3 TRBD1 TRBV25-1 CASSVQWGQLHSGNTIYF TGTGCCAGCAGTGTACAGTGGGGACAGCTCCACTCTGGAAACACCATATATTTT
- TRBJ1-5 TRBD1 TRBV7-8 CASSPDRVRGQPQHF TGTGCCAGCAGTCCCGACAGGGTCCGGGGACAGCCCCAGCATTTT
- TRBJ1-2 - TRBV6-2/TRBV6-3 CASSSIGGRYGYTF TGTGCCAGCAGTTCAATCGGGGGACGATATGGCTACACCTTC
- TRBJ2-1 TRBD1 TRBV19 CASSIRRDRGNEQFF TGTGCCAGTAGTATTAGGCGGGACAGGGGGAATGAGCAGTTCTTC
few TRBJ2-1 TRBD2 TRBV28 CASSSPSAGLADNEQFF TGTGCCAGCAGTTCCCCATCTGCGGGACTAGCGGACAATGAGCAGTTCTTC
few TRBJ2-1 - TRBV11-3 CASSNIGREQFF TGTGCCAGCAGCAACATAGGGAGAGAGCAGTTCTTC
few TRBJ2-5 TRBD2 TRBV24-1 CATSETKPETSEQETQYF TGTGCCACCAGTGAGACTAAACCCGAAACTAGCGAACAAGAGACCCAGTACTTC
- TRBJ1-1 - TRBV7-9 CASRTETGPGNTEAFF TGTGCCAGCCGAACGGAAACGGGGCCCGGGAACACTGAAGCTTTCTTT
- TRBJ1-5 - TRBV6-8 CASASENSNQPQHF TGTGCCAGCGCTAGTGAAAATAGCAATCAGCCCCAGCATTTT
few TRBJ2-1 TRBD2 TRBV10-3 CAISESVAGGLNEQFF TGTGCCATCAGTGAGTCGGTAGCGGGAGGGCTAAATGAGCAGTTCTTC
- TRBJ1-5 - TRBV30 CAWSPSGFNQPQHF TGTGCCTGGAGTCCGAGCGGCTTTAATCAGCCCCAGCATTTT
- TRBJ2-1 - TRBV3-1 CASSLHRDSSYNEQFF TGTGCCAGCAGCTTACACCGGGACTCGTCCTACAATGAGCAGTTCTTC
- TRBJ1-2 TRBD1 TRBV7-2 CASSQGTGKWTNYGYTF TGTGCCAGCAGCCAGGGGACAGGGAAATGGACTAACTATGGCTACACCTTC
- TRBJ1-2 - TRBV19 CASSTLPGARVGYTF TGTGCCAGTAGTACGCTACCGGGAGCCCGAGTTGGCTACACCTTC
many TRBJ1-5 - TRBV7-2 CASSLARQRSNQPQHF TGTGCCAGCAGCTTAGCGCGTCAGAGGAGCAATCAGCCCCAGCATTTT
many TRBJ1-6 - TRBV7-8 CASSLSGNSYNSPLHF TGTGCCAGCAGCTTATCCGGGAACTCCTATAATTCACCCCTCCACTTT
many TRBJ2-3 - TRBV10-3 CAITRTRTDTQYF TGTGCCATCACGAGGACCCGCACAGATACGCAGTATTTT
few TRBJ2-1 - TRBV27 CASSLSGSRNEQFF TGTGCCAGCAGTTTATCGGGGTCCCGCAATGAGCAGTTCTTC
- TRBJ2-7 - TRBV19 CASSFSGTVSSYEQYF TGTGCCAGTAGTTTCTCCGGGACGGTCAGCTCCTACGAGCAGTACTTC
few TRBJ1-1 - TRBV27 CASSLGGVRGTEAFF TGTGCCAGCAGTTTAGGTGGGGTTCGAGGAACTGAAGCTTTCTTT
many TRBJ2-7 - TRBV7-2 CASSLRNGPAHEQYF TGTGCCAGCAGCTTAAGGAACGGACCAGCTCACGAGCAGTACTTC
many TRBJ1-2 - TRBV7-2 CASSLGFRRGTFKGYTF TGTGCCAGCAGCTTAGGGTTCCGGCGGGGGACCTTTAAGGGCTACACCTTC
- TRBJ2-7 TRBD1 TRBV12-3/TRBV12-4 CASSLEQVGTGNEQYF TGTGCCAGCAGTTTAGAACAGGTCGGGACAGGGAACGAGCAGTACTTC
many TRBJ2-1 - TRBV7-2 CASSSGRGGYYNEQFF TGTGCCAGCAGCTCAGGCAGGGGGGGATACTACAATGAGCAGTTCTTC
- TRBJ2-4 TRBD2 TRBV20-1 CSAADSSGTSGKMGTKNIQYF TGCAGTGCCGCCGATTCCTCCGGGACTAGCGGGAAGATGGGAACCAAAAACATTCAGTACTTC
few TRBJ1-2 - TRBV7-2 CASSPLGVDYGYTF TGTGCCAGCAGCCCCCTGGGGGTCGACTATGGCTACACCTTC
- TRBJ2-3 - TRBV27 CASSLSQGSVTQYF TGTGCCAGCAGTTTATCGCAGGGTAGTGTTACGCAGTATTTT
- TRBJ1-6 - TRBV10-3 CAIRGSSGSDSPLHF TGTGCCATCAGGGGGTCCTCAGGGTCCGATTCACCCCTCCACTTT
many TRBJ2-1 - TRBV7-8 CASSTSRGAPIEQFF TGTGCCAGCAGCACCTCCCGCGGGGCCCCCATTGAGCAGTTCTTC
- TRBJ2-3 - TRBV9 CASSVEGVDTQYF TGTGCCAGCAGCGTAGAGGGCGTAGATACGCAGTATTTT
medium-sized TRBJ2-1 TRBD2 TRBV7-2 CASSLRPGLAGLSYNEQFF TGTGCCAGCAGCCTCAGACCGGGACTAGCGGGATTATCCTACAATGAGCAGTTCTTC
- TRBJ2-5 - TRBV7-2 CASSWGMGQLKTQYF TGTGCCAGCAGCTGGGGGATGGGCCAGCTAAAGACCCAGTACTTC
few TRBJ2-3 - TRBV28 CASSLTAPIQGTDTQYF TGTGCCAGCAGCCTGACGGCACCAATCCAGGGAACAGATACGCAGTATTTT
few TRBJ1-5 - TRBV6-2/TRBV6-3 CASSRSSGTNSNQPQHF TGTGCCAGCAGTCGTTCTTCGGGGACAAATAGCAATCAGCCCCAGCATTTT
many TRBJ2-5 TRBD2 TRBV6-1 CASSYVTSGTGQQTQYF TGTGCCAGCAGTTATGTGACTAGCGGGACGGGCCAACAGACCCAGTACTTC
few TRBJ1-3 TRBD1 TRBV7-9 CASSLGGQRLSTTGNTIYF TGTGCCAGCAGCTTAGGGGGACAGAGGCTTTCTACCACTGGAAACACCATATATTTT
- TRBJ2-1 TRBD2 TRBV29-1 CSVGLADNEQFF TGCAGCGTGGGACTAGCGGACAATGAGCAGTTCTTC
- TRBJ2-1 - TRBV10-3 CAISEPSIRNEQFF TGTGCCATCAGTGAGCCTTCGATCAGGAATGAGCAGTTCTTC
few TRBJ2-1 - TRBV14 CASSQPTDLRGPNNEQFF TGTGCCAGCAGCCAACCGACCGACCTCAGGGGACCGAACAATGAGCAGTTCTTC
few TRBJ2-1 - TRBV12-3/TRBV12-4 CASSPRGVSYNEQFF TGTGCCAGCAGTCCCAGGGGGGTCTCCTACAATGAGCAGTTCTTC
few TRBJ1-5 TRBD1 TRBV6-1 CASSVGTAGNQPQHF TGTGCCAGCAGTGTGGGGACAGCCGGCAATCAGCCCCAGCATTTT
- TRBJ1-2 - TRBV11-3 CASSHRADGYTF TGTGCCAGCAGTCACAGGGCGGATGGCTACACCTTC
- TRBJ1-6 - TRBV7-2 CASSLGGVTYSPLHF TGTGCCAGCAGCTTAGGGGGGGTGACGTATTCACCCCTCCACTTT
- TRBJ2-1 - TRBV5-6 CASRTGLYYNEQFF TGTGCCAGCAGGACGGGACTTTACTACAATGAGCAGTTCTTC
few TRBJ2-7 - TRBV28 CASSLSGVEQYF TGTGCCAGCAGTTTATCCGGAGTCGAGCAGTACTTC
- TRBJ2-1 - TRBV12-5 CASGLGFEQFF TGTGCTAGTGGTTTGGGGTTTGAGCAGTTCTTC
few TRBJ2-1 - TRBV7-9 CASRPPGSWGNEQFF TGTGCCAGCAGGCCACCGGGATCCTGGGGCAATGAGCAGTTCTTC
many TRBJ2-1 TRBD2 TRBV7-2 CASSFSGTSGNEQFF TGTGCCAGCAGCTTTAGCGGGACCTCGGGGAATGAGCAGTTCTTC
few TRBJ2-1 TRBD2 TRBV11-1 CASRTPGLAGGSLFF TGTGCCAGCAGAACGCCGGGACTAGCGGGTGGCTCTCTGTTCTTC